This entry lists 28 T cell receptor beta chains sequenced from one sample in a study of cytomegalovirus exposure and HLA in healthy donors. It was with 60 Vbeta and 13 Jbeta primers that the PCR ran. TCRdb's copy holds only in-frame clones and misses some; the assay was immunoSEQ multiplex PCR. This sample yields about 77,000 clones, of which approximately 78% are seen a single time; 4.5% belongs to the top ten. The sequencing sample was made of PBMCs. These receptors were collected from a man in his forties in good health and CMV-seronegative.

In its sample, this clone was seen once. V and J are TRBV27 and TRBJ2-3; possibly TRBD2 for D (5 bases). The V gene lost 4 bases and the J gene lost 3 bases, with 14 bases spanning the gap. From germline, CDR1 is MNHEY and CDR2 SMNVEV (reference sequence). The CDR3 is made up of 15 amino acids. In nucleotides, the CDR3 is TGTGCCAGCAGTTGGACTCGCTCTGGAACAGATACGCAGTATTTT. Translating it yields CASSWTRSGTDTQYF.

J is TRBJ2-1 and V is TRBV29-1; 12 bases align to TRBD1. This CDR3 contains 14 residues. With V trimmed by 0 bases and J by 9 bases, 3 bases remained unmatched. Germline loops: CDR1 SQVTM, CDR2 ANQGSEA. As DNA, the CDR3 is TGCAGCGTTGAAGAGGGACAGGGGGCTGGTGAGCAGTTCTTC. As protein: CSVEEGQGAGEQFF.

This chain joins TRBV21-1 and TRBJ2-5; the table calls TRBD2, which could not be checked here. TRBV21-1 is a listed pseudogene. The CDR3 contains 14 residues. CDR3 loop: CASSSGRAQETQYF. The DNA of the CDR3 is TGTGCCAGCAGTTCCGGGAGGGCCCAAGAGACCCAGTACTTC.

This clone has a single count. The rearrangement uses TRBV18 and TRBJ1-2; D call uncertain. The length of the CDR3 is 14 residues. In germline, CDR1 is KGHSH, CDR2 LQKENI. V lost 0 bases and J lost 7, with 12 bases in between. The CDR3: CASSPPLGGSGYTF. As DNA, the CDR3 is TGTGCCAGCTCACCACCGCTTGGAGGCTCTGGCTACACCTTC.

The rearrangement joins TRBV7-8 to TRBJ2-5; D perhaps matches TRBD1 (5 bases). With 4 bases removed from V and 1 base from J, the gap between germline ends came to 10 bases. CDR1 SGHVS and CDR2 FQNEAQ come from the germline V gene. This CDR3 spans 14 amino acids. The CDR3 loop reads CASSSWGFQETQYF. The CDR3 DNA sequence: TGTGCCAGCAGCTCGTGGGGCTTCCAAGAGACCCAGTACTTC. The full variable domain, rest sourced from reference TRBV7-8 and TRBJ2-5, is GAGVSQSPRYKVAKRGQDVALRCDPISGHVSLFWYQQALGQGPEFLTYFQNEAQLDKSGLPSDRFFAERPEGSVSTLKIQRTQQEDSAVYLCASSSWGFQETQYFGPGTRLLVL.

The V call is TRBV7-2, the J call TRBJ2-3; D possibly corresponds to TRBD1 (5 bases). The germline V and J ends were trimmed by 4 bases and 1 base, with 15 bases remaining between them. Germline V gene sequence: CDR1 SGHTA, CDR2 FQGNSA. The CDR3 has 16 amino acids. CDR3 nucleotide sequence: TGTGCCAGCAGCTCAACCCTACAGGACCGCACAGATACGCAGTATTTT. Translation: CASSSTLQDRTDTQYF. Based on the CDR3 plus reference TRBV7-2 and TRBJ2-3, the full variable domain is GAGVSQSPSNKVTEKGKDVELRCDPISGHTALYWYRQSLGQGLEFLIYFQGNSAPDKSGLPSDRFSAERTGGSVSTLTIQRTQQEDSAVYLCASSSTLQDRTDTQYFGPGTRLTVL.

The chain recombines TRBV7-2 with TRBJ1-1, with 7 nucleotides matching TRBD1. Germline CDR1 and CDR2: SGHTA and FQGNSA. Losses at the gene ends were 2 bases for V and 11 bases for J; bases not matched to a gene: 14. CDR3 length: 15 residues. The CDR3 DNA sequence: TGTGCCAGCAGCTTAAGGGGGGAGCAGGGGGTGGGGGCTTTCTTT. Protein: CASSLRGEQGVGAFF.

J is TRBJ1-2 and V is TRBV7-2, with unresolved D. V was pared by 6 bases and J by 1 base, with 9 bases between. Germline assignment: CDR1 SGHTA and CDR2 FQGNSA. The CDR3 extends over 13 amino acids. The DNA for the CDR3 is TGTGCCAGCAGTTTCCAGGTTAACTATGGCTACACCTTC. Residues: CASSFQVNYGYTF.

The V and J genes are TRBV7-8 and TRBJ2-7; 7 bases agree with TRBD2. Germline V gene sequence: CDR1 SGHVS, CDR2 FQNEAQ. The CDR3 consists of 16 residues. Germline trimming cut 4 bases from V and 2 bases from J; bases unmatched to any gene: 11. This chain's CDR3 is CASSWVGGKRTYEQYF. DNA of the CDR3: TGTGCCAGCAGCTGGGTGGGAGGGAAGAGGACCTACGAGCAGTACTTC.

The chain is built from TRBV5-1 and TRBJ2-1; D remains unclear. Trimming removed 0 bases from V and 5 bases from J, with 6 bases in between. CDR1 is SGHRS, CDR2 YFSETQ, per germline. CDR3 size: 13 residues. CDR3 amino acids: CASSLDYNNEQFF. In nucleotides, the CDR3 is TGCGCCAGCAGCTTGGACTACAACAATGAGCAGTTCTTC.

DNA for the CDR3: TGTGCCAGTAGTATGCAGGGACAGATGAACACTGAAGCTTTCTTT. It specifies CASSMQGQMNTEAFF. V and J are TRBV19 and TRBJ1-1, with 7 bases matching TRBD1. The junction had 4 bases not matched to a gene; V was cut back by 3 bases and J by 0 bases. This CDR3 has 15 residues. Germline assignment: CDR1 LNHDA and CDR2 SQIVND (reference sequence).

The CDR3 sequence is CASSLWGGINTEAFF. In DNA form, the CDR3 reads TGTGCCAGCAGCCTTTGGGGGGGAATAAACACTGAAGCTTTCTTT. The chain carries TRBV5-4 and TRBJ1-1, with a possible D match to TRBD1 (5 bases). Germline CDR1 SGHNT, CDR2 YYREEE (reference sequence). CDR3 length: 15 residues. Trimming left V 4 bases short and J 2 bases short, with 15 bases between. Full variable domain (remainder filled in from reference TRBV5-4 and TRBJ1-1): ETGVTQSPTHLIKTRGQQVTLRCSSQSGHNTVSWYQQALGQGPQFIFQYYREEENGRGNFPPRFSGLQFPNYSSELNVNALELDDSALYLCASSLWGGINTEAFFGQGTRLTVV.

The chain carries TRBV7-6 and TRBJ2-7, with 10 bases identical to TRBD1. Germline V gene lookup returns CDR1 SGHVS and CDR2 FNYEAQ. V gave up 5 bases and J gave up 2 bases; unmatched junction bases: 6. The CDR3 sequence is 15 residues long. The CDR3 sequence: CASSPDRGNAYEQYF. The CDR3, as DNA: TGTGCCAGCAGCCCGGACAGGGGGAATGCCTACGAGCAGTACTTC.

The V and J genes are TRBV11-3 and TRBJ2-5; TRBD1 matches 9 bases. Trimming at V came to 5 bases and at J to 5 bases, leaving 18 bases not matched to a gene. Germline CDR1 reads SGHNT; CDR2 reads YENEEA. The CDR3 covers 18 residues. CDR3 DNA sequence: TGTGCCAGCAGCCGAACGGCTGGGACAGGGCCGCTAAGCGAGACCCAGTACTTC. This codes for CASSRTAGTGPLSETQYF. The whole variable domain, remainder taken from reference TRBV11-3 and TRBJ2-5, is EAGVVQSPRYKIIEKKQPVAFWCNPISGHNTLYWYLQNLGQGPELLIRYENEEAVDDSQLPKDRFSAERLKGVDSTLKIQPAELGDSAVYLCASSRTAGTGPLSETQYFGPGTRLLVL.

V gene TRBV29-1 combines with J gene TRBJ2-7, with 9 bases lining up with TRBD2. The germline gives CDR1 SQVTM, CDR2 ANQGSEA. V was pared by 8 bases and J by 3 bases, with 5 bases of the junction left unmatched. The CDR3 consists of 12 residues. The CDR3 loop reads CSTRTSDYEQYF. The CDR3 nucleotides are TGCAGCACCCGGACTAGCGACTACGAGCAGTACTTC.

The chain recombines TRBV7-9 with TRBJ1-1, with D possibly matching TRBD1 (6 bases). The germline V gene encodes CDR1 SEHNR and CDR2 FQNEAQ (reference sequence). The CDR3 has 14 amino acids. The V end lost 5 bases, the J end lost 1 base, and 11 bases lay between the germline ends. Written as DNA, the CDR3 is TGTGCCAGCAGCCAGACAGGAGCGAACACTGAAGCTTTCTTT. Its translation: CASSQTGANTEAFF.

This clone came up once. The rearrangement joins TRBV4-1 to TRBJ1-1; D is undetermined. This CDR3 contains 15 residues. The germline gives CDR1 MGHRA, CDR2 YSYEKL. Between the trimmed V and J ends, which lost 0 bases and 1 base, there was a span of 9 bases. The CDR3 protein is CASSQEWRANTEAFF. For the CDR3, the DNA is TGCGCCAGCAGCCAAGAGTGGCGGGCGAACACTGAAGCTTTCTTT.

The rearrangement joins TRBV19 to TRBJ2-1; 10 nucleotides line up with TRBD2. Germline CDR1 is LNHDA and CDR2 is SQIVND (reference sequence). Trimming took 2 bases from V and 7 from J; bases not matched to a gene: 5. CDR3 length: 15 amino acids. Here the CDR3 reads CASSIWSSGRNEQFF. CDR3 bases: TGTGCCAGTAGTATATGGTCTAGCGGGAGAAATGAGCAGTTCTTC.

This clone was seen more than once but under ten times. The genes are TRBV12-5 and TRBJ2-7; tentative D call: TRBD2 (6 bases). The CDR3 contains 13 residues. V gave up 7 bases and J gave up 0 bases, with 10 bases separating them. Germline V gene lookup returns CDR1 LGHNT and CDR2 FRNRAP. This chain's CDR3 is CASATGVSYEQYF. Here the CDR3 DNA reads TGTGCTAGTGCCACGGGAGTCTCCTACGAGCAGTACTTC.

The rearrangement uses TRBV11-1 and TRBJ2-2; 8 bases line up with TRBD1. CDR1 is SGHAT and CDR2 is FQDESV in the germline V gene (reference sequence). V trimming: 5 bases; J trimming: 0 bases; junction bases outside the gene matches: 5. The CDR3 contains 16 residues. The CDR3 region has the DNA TGTGCCAGCAGCCGCAAACAGGGGGCGAACACCGGGGAGCTGTTTTTT. It translates to CASSRKQGANTGELFF.

The rearrangement links TRBV4-2 to TRBJ1-5, with D maybe TRBD1 (5 bases). This CDR3 contains 15 residues. Looked up from germline, CDR1 is LGHNA and CDR2 is YNFKEQ. V was trimmed by 1 base and J by 6 bases, leaving 13 bases between them. The CDR3 DNA reads as TGTGCCAGCAGCCAAGTGCAAGGGGCAGGTCAGCCCCAGCATTTT. Translated: CASSQVQGAGQPQHF.

The chain combines TRBV10-3 with TRBJ2-7; a possible D gene is TRBD1 (6 bases). CDR1 is ENHRY and CDR2 is SYGVKD in the germline V gene. The CDR3 sequence is 14 residues long. V lost 4 bases and J 6 bases, leaving 16 bases between the germline ends. The CDR3 sequence is CAISARDNLAEQYF. The CDR3 nucleotides read TGTGCCATCAGTGCAAGGGACAACCTCGCCGAGCAGTACTTC.

The chain joins TRBV7-9 to TRBJ1-2; 8 positions agree with TRBD1. J gave up 4 bases and V 1 base, and 5 bases lay outside the gene matches. CDR3 length equals 15 residues. Germline V lookup: CDR1 SEHNR, CDR2 FQNEAQ (reference sequence). The CDR3 bases are TGTGCCAGCAGCTTAGGGGCAGGGGGCTCCTATGGCTACACCTTC. Its translation is CASSLGAGGSYGYTF.

On this clone: The sample holds other DNA sequences that translate to the same CDR3. CDR3: CAWSRQVNEQFF. The DNA of the CDR3 is TGTGCCTGGAGTAGACAGGTCAATGAGCAGTTCTTC. V is TRBV30 and J is TRBJ2-1, with D tentatively TRBD1 (6 bases). This CDR3 is built from 12 residues. Germline-derived CDR1 and CDR2 are GTSNPN and SVGIG (reference sequence). The ends were cut back, 2 bases at V and 6 bases at J, with 8 bases in the middle.

This clone was counted a few times. The chain links TRBV4-2 to TRBJ2-7; 7 bases map to TRBD2. The V and J ends lost 5 bases and 4 bases, in that order; junction bases with no gene match: 5. Germline V gene sequence: CDR1 LGHNA, CDR2 YNFKEQ. CDR3 length: 13 residues. CDR3 in DNA: TGTGCCAGCAGCACGGGAGGACGGTACGAGCAGTACTTC. Its translation is CASSTGGRYEQYF.

Points on this clone: The same CDR3 also results from other DNA sequences found in this sample. The DNA of the CDR3 is TGTGCCTGGAACCAACAGGGGGCGCAGGAGCAGTACTTC. Its protein product is CAWNQQGAQEQYF. The rearrangement uses TRBV30 and TRBJ2-7, with TRBD1 identical over 9 bases. V trimming: 4 bases; J trimming: 7 bases; junction bases outside the gene matches: 8. The CDR3 runs to 13 residues. Germline V gene data show CDR1 as GTSNPN and CDR2 as SVGIG (reference sequence).

The chain employs TRBV4-3 and TRBJ2-1, with D unclear. Germline loops: CDR1 LGHNA, CDR2 YSLEER. Trimming pared 0 bases from V and 8 bases from J, leaving 5 bases between. The CDR3 runs 12 residues. The CDR3 region is CASSQDRYEQFF. The CDR3 nucleotides read TGCGCCAGCAGCCAAGATCGTTATGAGCAGTTCTTC.

The chain uses TRBV6-6 and TRBJ2-3; TRBD2 matches 9 bases. From germline, CDR1 is MNHNY and CDR2 SVGAGI (reference sequence). V lost 7 bases, J lost 1 base, and 9 bases stayed unmatched. The CDR3 totals 16 residues. The DNA for the CDR3 is TGTGCCAGCAACCCTAGCGGGATCTCCCGCACAGATACGCAGTATTTT. As protein: CASNPSGISRTDTQYF.